This T cell receptor (beta chain) was captured in a study of blood T cell repertoires in COVID-19. Turning to the study itself: Samples representing acute and convalescent COVID-19 were sourced from the United States, Italy and Spain.

Clones were sequenced by immunoSEQ multiplex PCR, and TCRdb holds only the in-frame ones, with some missing. The repertoire holds some 150,000 clones, with 70% to 85% as singletons. In germline, CDR1 is MDHEN, CDR2 SYDVKM. The CDR3 has 16 residues. V was pared by 6 bases and J by 5 bases, with 6 bases of the junction left unmatched. The sequenced sample was peripheral blood. This sequence was found in a man aged 60 to 69 with COVID-19, enrolled during active disease. The V and J genes are TRBV28 and TRBJ2-1; 14 bases map to TRBD2. The CDR3 sequence: CASRTSGGAWNNEQFF. CDR3 nucleotide sequence: TGTGCCAGCAGGACTAGCGGGGGGGCCTGGAACAATGAGCAGTTCTTC.